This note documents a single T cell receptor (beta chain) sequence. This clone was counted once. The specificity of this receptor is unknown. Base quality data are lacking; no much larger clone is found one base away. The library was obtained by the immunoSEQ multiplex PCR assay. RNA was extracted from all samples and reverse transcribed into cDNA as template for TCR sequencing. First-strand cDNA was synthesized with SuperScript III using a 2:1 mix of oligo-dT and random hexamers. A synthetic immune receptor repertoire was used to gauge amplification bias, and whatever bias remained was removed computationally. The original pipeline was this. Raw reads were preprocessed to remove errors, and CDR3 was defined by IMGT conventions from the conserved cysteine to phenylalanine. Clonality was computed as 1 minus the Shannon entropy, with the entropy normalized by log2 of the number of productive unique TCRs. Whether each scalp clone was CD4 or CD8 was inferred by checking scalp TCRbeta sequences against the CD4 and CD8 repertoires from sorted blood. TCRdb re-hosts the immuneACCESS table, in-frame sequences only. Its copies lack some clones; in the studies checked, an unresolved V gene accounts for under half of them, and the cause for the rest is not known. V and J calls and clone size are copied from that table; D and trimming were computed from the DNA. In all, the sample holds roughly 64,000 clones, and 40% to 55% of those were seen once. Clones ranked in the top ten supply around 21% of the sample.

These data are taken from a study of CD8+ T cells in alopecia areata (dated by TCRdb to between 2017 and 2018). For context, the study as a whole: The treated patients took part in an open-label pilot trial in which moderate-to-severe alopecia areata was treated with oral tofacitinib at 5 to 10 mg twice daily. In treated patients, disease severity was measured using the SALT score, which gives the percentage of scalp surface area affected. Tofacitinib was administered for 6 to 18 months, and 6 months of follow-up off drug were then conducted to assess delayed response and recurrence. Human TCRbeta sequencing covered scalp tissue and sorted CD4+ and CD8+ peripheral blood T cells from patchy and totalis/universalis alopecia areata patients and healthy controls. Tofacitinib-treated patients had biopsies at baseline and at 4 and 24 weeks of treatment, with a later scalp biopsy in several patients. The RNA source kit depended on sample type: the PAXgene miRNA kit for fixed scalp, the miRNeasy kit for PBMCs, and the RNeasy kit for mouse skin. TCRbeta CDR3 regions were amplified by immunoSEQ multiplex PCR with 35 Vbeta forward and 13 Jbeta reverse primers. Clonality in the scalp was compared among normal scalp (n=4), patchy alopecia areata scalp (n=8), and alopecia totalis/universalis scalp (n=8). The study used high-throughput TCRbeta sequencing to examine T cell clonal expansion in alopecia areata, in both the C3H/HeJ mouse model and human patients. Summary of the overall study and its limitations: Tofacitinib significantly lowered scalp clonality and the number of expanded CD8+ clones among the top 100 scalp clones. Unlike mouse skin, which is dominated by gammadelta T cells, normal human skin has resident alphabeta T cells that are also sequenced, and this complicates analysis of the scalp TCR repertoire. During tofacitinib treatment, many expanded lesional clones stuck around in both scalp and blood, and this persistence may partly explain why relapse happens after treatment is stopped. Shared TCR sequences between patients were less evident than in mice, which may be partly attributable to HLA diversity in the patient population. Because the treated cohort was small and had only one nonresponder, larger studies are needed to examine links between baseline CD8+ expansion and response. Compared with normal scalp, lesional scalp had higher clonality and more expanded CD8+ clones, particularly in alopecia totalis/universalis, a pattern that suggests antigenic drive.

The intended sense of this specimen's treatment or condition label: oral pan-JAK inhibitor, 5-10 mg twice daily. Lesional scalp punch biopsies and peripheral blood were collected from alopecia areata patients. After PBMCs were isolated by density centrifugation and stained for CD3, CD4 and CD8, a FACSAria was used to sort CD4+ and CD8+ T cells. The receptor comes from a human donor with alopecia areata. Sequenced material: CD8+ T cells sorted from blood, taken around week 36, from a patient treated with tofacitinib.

The CDR3 reads as follows: CASSQVPSGPYEQYF. Read as DNA, the sequence is TGCGCCAGCAGCCAAGTTCCTAGCGGGCCTTACGAGCAGTACTTC. The rearranged chain carries TRBV4-1 and TRBJ2-7; 8 nucleotides in the junction match TRBD2. From a lookup of the germline V gene, CDR1 and CDR2 are MGHRA and YSYEKL. Ends trimmed: V by 1 base, J by 4 bases; bases unmatched to a gene: 6. The CDR3 starts with the cysteine, ends with the phenylalanine, and has 15 residues. Here the CDR3 DNA is all that survives: 45 bases in frame from base 1.